A single sample is the source of the 18 T cell receptor beta chains below, sequenced in a study of early T cells in non-severe SARS-CoV-2 infection (dated by TCRdb to the early 2020s). Libraries came from 5' RACE. The sequencer listed for this sample is NextSeq 500. TCRdb itself trimmed the public reads at Q25 with fastp, ran MiXCR and retained productive beta chains. Every entry covers one CDR3 protein and lists the most common genes and DNA from its rows. The sample table contains 70,000 or so distinct CDR3 sequences; only one count was recorded for under 13% of them. The ten largest clones represent about 6.4% of the sample. The material sequenced was whole blood. These receptor sequences come from an adult who was a healthcare worker with PCR-confirmed SARS-CoV-2 infection or an uninfected control (not recorded which).

This clonotype was picked up many times. The V gene is TRBV11-2, the J gene TRBJ2-1; a weak D match, TRBD2 (5 bases). The CDR3 sequence is 14 residues long. Trimming removed 5 bases at V and 9 bases at J, with 17 bases between. The germline V gene encodes CDR1 SGHAT and CDR2 FQNNGV. CDR3 sequence (DNA): TGTGCCAGCAGCCTAAACGAGCGGTCGGCTGAGCAGTTCTTC. Its translation is CASSLNERSAEQFF.

The chain joins TRBV20-1 to TRBJ2-7, with 7 bases lining up with TRBD2. The trim removed 5 bases at V and 0 bases at J, leaving 7 bases unmatched. Germline V gene data show CDR1 as DFQATT and CDR2 as SNEGSKA (reference sequence). The CDR3 contains 14 residues. CDR3 coding DNA: TGCAGTGCTGCTTCTAGCGGATACTCCTACGAGCAGTACTTC. Amino acids: CSAASSGYSYEQYF.

V gene TRBV10-3 combines with J gene TRBJ1-4; 7 bases align to TRBD1. Unmatched junction bases numbered 8, after V lost 0 bases and J lost 10 bases. The germline V gene has CDR1 ENHRY and CDR2 SYGVKD. CDR3 size: 15 residues. For the CDR3, the DNA is TGTGCCATCAGTGAGTCGTCCGACAGGGATGGAAAACTGTTTTTT. This sequence encodes CAISESSDRDGKLFF.

This clonotype was recorded a few times. The rearrangement links TRBV5-5 to TRBJ2-5, with 7 bases fitting TRBD1. The V gene end was trimmed by 3 bases and the J gene end by 5 bases; junction bases not matched to a gene: 7. CDR1 is SGHKS, CDR2 YYEKEE, per germline (reference sequence). The CDR3 is made up of 14 amino acids. DNA of the CDR3: TGTGCCAGCAGCTCACAGGGGAAAGGGGAGACCCAGTACTTC. Amino acid sequence: CASSSQGKGETQYF. Complete variable domain (other parts from reference TRBV5-5 and TRBJ2-5): DAGVTQSPTHLIKTRGQQVTLRCSPISGHKSVSWYQQVLGQGPQFIFQYYEKEERGRGNFPDRFSARQFPNYSSELNVNALLLGDSALYLCASSSQGKGETQYFGPGTRLLVL.

The chain links TRBV6-5 to TRBJ2-3; D is undetermined. CDR1 MNHEY and CDR2 SVGAGI come from the germline V gene. The CDR3 is 14 residues long. The ends were cut back, 5 bases at V and 0 bases at J, with 9 bases in the middle. The CDR3 DNA follows: TGTGCCAGCAGTATCGGACGGAGCACAGATACGCAGTATTTT. The encoded protein is CASSIGRSTDTQYF.

There are many counts of this clonotype. CDR3 amino acids: CASSFYGKEGYTF. The CDR3 nucleotides are TGTGCCAGCAGCTTTTACGGGAAAGAGGGCTACACCTTC. V and J are TRBV7-9 and TRBJ1-2; D is undetermined. V was trimmed by 3 bases and J by 8 bases, leaving 13 bases between them. Per the germline V gene, CDR1 is SEHNR and CDR2 is FQNEAQ (reference sequence). The length of the CDR3 is 13 residues.

In this sample, this clonotype turned up many times. The chain is built from TRBV5-6 and TRBJ2-6, with D perhaps TRBD2 (5 bases). V was pared by 5 bases and J by 4 bases, with 10 bases between. The germline CDR1 and CDR2 sequences are SGHDT and YYEEEE. The CDR3 sequence is 14 residues long. For the CDR3, the DNA is TGTGCCAGCAGAGTAGCGAACGGGGCCAACGTCCTGACTTTC. Amino acids: CASRVANGANVLTF.

This clonotype was seen a few times. The chain has TRBV3-1 and TRBJ1-6; 8 bases agree with TRBD1. The CDR3 is 15 residues long. The V gene's germline CDR1 is LGHDT and CDR2 YNNKEL (reference sequence). V dropped 1 base and J dropped 7; count of bases not matched to a gene: 3. The CDR3 bases are TGTGCCAGCAGCCAAGTCAGGGGGCGAAATTCACCCCTCCACTTT. As protein: CASSQVRGRNSPLHF.

This rearrangement joins TRBV19 to TRBJ1-4; the D is unclear. The CDR3 is 14 amino acids. Per germline, CDR1 LNHDA and CDR2 SQIVND (reference sequence). V dropped 6 bases and J dropped 6 bases, with 14 bases sitting between them. The CDR3 loop is CASRTRGVDEKLFF. The CDR3 region has the DNA TGTGCCAGTAGAACGCGGGGAGTTGATGAAAAACTGTTTTTT.

This chain links TRBV12-3 or TRBV12-4 with TRBJ2-7; TRBD1 agrees at 8 bases. Losses at the gene ends were 3 bases for V and 0 bases for J; bases not matched to a gene: 13. CDR3 length: 18 amino acids. CDR3 protein: CASSFAWGTGGSSYEQYF. The CDR3 coding sequence is TGTGCCAGCAGTTTCGCATGGGGGACAGGTGGAAGCTCCTACGAGCAGTACTTC.

This clonotype was counted between two and nine times. The J gene is TRBJ2-3, the V gene TRBV12-3 or TRBV12-4; D gene unclear. Trimming shortened V by 6 bases and J by 4 bases, and 8 bases separated the two germline ends. The CDR3 spans 12 residues. The CDR3 nucleotides read TGTGCCAGCAGCATTACGCCAGATACGCAGTATTTT. This sequence encodes CASSITPDTQYF.

This clonotype was observed a handful of times. The chain carries TRBV25-1 and TRBJ2-7; TRBD1 aligns across 8 bases. Unmatched junction bases numbered 3, after V lost 4 bases and J lost 1 base. Per germline, CDR1 MGHDK and CDR2 SYGVNS. The CDR3 sequence is 14 residues long. CDR3 amino acids: CASSGRDRSYEQYF. The CDR3 DNA reads TGTGCCAGCAGTGGCCGGGACAGGTCCTACGAGCAGTACTTC.

This clonotype has more than one count but fewer than ten. V is TRBV2 and J is TRBJ2-2; TRBD2 agrees at 9 bases. CDR1 is SNHLY and CDR2 is FYNNEI in the germline V gene. V lost 3 bases, J lost 5 bases, and 4 bases stayed unmatched. CDR3 size: 15 residues. CDR3: CASSDPSGKTGELFF. In DNA, the CDR3 is TGTGCCAGCAGTGATCCTAGCGGGAAAACCGGGGAGCTGTTTTTT.

This clonotype has a count of ten or more. The chain is built from TRBV27 and TRBJ2-5, with TRBD1 as a possible D gene (6 bases). This CDR3 spans 13 amino acids. The ends were cut back, 3 bases at V and 7 bases at J, with 12 bases in the middle. From germline, CDR1 is MNHEY and CDR2 SMNVEV (reference sequence). CDR3 residues: CASSFAGAGTQYF. CDR3 nucleotides: TGTGCCAGCAGTTTTGCAGGGGCGGGGACCCAGTACTTC.

The rearrangement uses TRBV15 and TRBJ2-5; D is unresolved. Germline values: CDR1 LNHNV, CDR2 YYDKDF (reference sequence). The V and J ends lost 0 bases and 0 bases respectively, with 8 bases between them. CDR3 length: 15 amino acids. The CDR3 DNA reads as TGTGCCACCAGCAGAGAATTGAGAGACCAAGAGACCCAGTACTTC. Protein sequence: CATSRELRDQETQYF. Together with reference TRBV15 and TRBJ2-5, the CDR3 gives the full variable domain: DAMVIQNPRYQVTQFGKPVTLSCSQTLNHNVMYWYQQKSSQAPKLLFHYYDKDFNNEADTPDNFQSRRPNTSFCFLDIRSPGLGDTAMYLCATSRELRDQETQYFGPGTRLLVL.

This clonotype was seen at least ten times. CDR3 residues: CASSRDPGPYEQYF. The CDR3 DNA is TGTGCCAGTTCCCGGGACCCAGGACCCTACGAGCAGTACTTC. J is TRBJ2-7 and V is TRBV3-1; D could derive from TRBD1 or TRBD2 (5 bases each). CDR1 is LGHDT and CDR2 is YNNKEL in the germline V gene (reference sequence). The CDR3 loop spans 14 amino acids. Trimming stripped 9 bases from V and 2 bases from J, with 17 bases between.

This clonotype came up a few times. This chain links TRBV4-2 with TRBJ1-1, with TRBD1 as a possible D gene (6 bases). This CDR3 is built from 16 residues. The V and J ends lost 0 bases and 2 bases respectively, with 13 bases between them. Germline CDR1 and CDR2: LGHNA and YNFKEQ. The DNA of the CDR3 is TGTGCCAGCAGCCAAGAGAACAGGGACGTTAACACTGAAGCTTTCTTT. Translating gives CASSQENRDVNTEAFF.

This clonotype was recorded at least ten times. The chain carries TRBV7-9 and TRBJ1-3; unclear D gene. V was cut by 5 bases and J by 0 bases, with 5 bases left in between. There are 13 residues in the CDR3. Germline values: CDR1 SEHNR, CDR2 FQNEAQ (reference sequence). The CDR3 DNA sequence: TGTGCCAGCAGCACCAGCTCTGGAAACACCATATATTTT. Translated: CASSTSSGNTIYF.